Below are 23 T cell receptor beta chains sequenced from a single sample in a study of CD8+CD57+ T cells in acquired aplastic anemia. Profiles of TCR beta VDJ and CDR3 were generated from a genomic DNA template. Via MiXCR, TCRdb re-called the reads, giving one row per CDR3 protein. The sample yields around 180,000 distinct CDR3 sequences, around 50% seen once. Patients chosen for sequencing had shown CD8+CD57+ cell expansion by flow cytometry. The specimen was sorted CD4+, CD8+, or CD8+CD57+ T cells (not recorded which) from PBMCs. All receptors come from a human donor with aplastic anemia.

The CDR3 sequence is CATSDSPPGGYYEQYF. The CDR3 region has the DNA TGTGCCACCAGTGATTCCCCCCCCGGAGGCTACTACGAGCAGTACTTC. The rearrangement joins TRBV24-1 to TRBJ2-7; the D gene is possibly TRBD2 (5 bases). Trimming cost V 2 bases and J 3 bases, with 16 bases left between them. Germline V gives CDR1 KGHDR, CDR2 SFDVKD. The CDR3 totals 16 residues.

The gene calls are TRBV29-1 and TRBJ2-7; D gene uncertain. The CDR3 consists of 11 residues. Germline V lookup: CDR1 SQVTM, CDR2 ANQGSEA. Trimming cost V 7 bases and J 0 bases, with 7 bases left between them. The CDR3, as DNA: TGCAGCGCCTGGGGCTCCTACGAGCAGTACTTC. As protein: CSAWGSYEQYF.

The V and J genes are TRBV19 and TRBJ2-1, with D possibly TRBD1 on 6 matching bases. Germline V gene data show CDR1 as LNHDA and CDR2 as SQIVND (reference sequence). V gave up 3 bases and J gave up 4 bases, with 7 bases separating them. The CDR3 extends over 13 amino acids. The CDR3 sequence: CASSIGQYNEQFF. The CDR3 DNA is TGTGCCAGTAGTATTGGACAGTACAATGAGCAGTTCTTC.

About this clonotype: This CDR3 is missing its conserved last phenylalanine or tryptophan, likely due to a read error. J is TRBJ2-5 and V is TRBV30; D possibly corresponds to TRBD2 (6 bases). CDR1 and CDR2 from the germline V gene are GTSNPN and SVGIG (reference sequence). V lost 0 bases and J lost 5, with 16 bases in between. This CDR3 comprises 15 residues. CDR3 nucleotide sequence: TGTGCCTGGAGTGTAAATGGGGGGATGGGGGAGACCCAGTACTCC. Translation gives CAWSVNGGMGETQYS.

This sequence joins TRBV15 and TRBJ2-5; 8 bases align to TRBD1. V shed 5 bases, J shed 5 bases, and the junction held 13 bases outside the gene matches. CDR3 length: 16 residues. Germline assignment: CDR1 LNHNV and CDR2 YYDKDF (reference sequence). CDR3 DNA: TGTGCCACCAGCGGGGGGACAGGAGACACCCACGAGACCCAGTACTTC. Its protein is CATSGGTGDTHETQYF. The variable domain in full, with the rest retrieved from reference TRBV15 and TRBJ2-5, is DAMVIQNPRYQVTQFGKPVTLSCSQTLNHNVMYWYQQKSSQAPKLLFHYYDKDFNNEADTPDNFQSRRPNTSFCFLDIRSPGLGDTAMYLCATSGGTGDTHETQYFGPGTRLLVL.

This chain joins TRBV7-6 and TRBJ2-3; D ambiguous. From germline, CDR1 is SGHVS and CDR2 FNYEAQ. The V and J ends lost 5 bases and 2 bases respectively, with 11 bases between them. The CDR3 consists of 14 residues. The CDR3 spells CASSDVVTTDTQYF. The DNA of the CDR3 is TGTGCCAGCAGCGACGTAGTTACCACAGATACGCAGTATTTT.

This chain connects TRBV30 to TRBJ1-1; no reliable D call. The CDR3 consists of 11 residues. V lost 3 bases, J lost 10 bases, and 12 bases lay in between. Germline V lookup: CDR1 GTSNPN, CDR2 SVGIG (reference sequence). CDR3: CAWRFRGGAFF. The DNA for the CDR3 is TGTGCCTGGAGGTTTCGGGGAGGAGCTTTCTTT.

This clonotype was counted only a few times. The chain is built from TRBV6-5 and TRBJ2-7; 10 bases agree with TRBD1. The germline gives CDR1 MNHEY, CDR2 SVGAGI. V trimming: 4 bases; J trimming: 7 bases; junction bases outside the gene matches: 10. The CDR3 loop spans 15 amino acids. CDR3 sequence: CASSSGTGEVHEQYF. CDR3 sequence (DNA): TGTGCCAGCAGTTCCGGGACAGGGGAGGTTCATGAGCAGTACTTC.

The V gene is TRBV10-3, the J gene TRBJ1-6, with a possible D match to TRBD1 (5 bases). CDR3 length equals 13 residues. Germline lookup yields CDR1 ENHRY and CDR2 SYGVKD. Trimming left V 9 bases short and J 7 bases short, with 13 bases between. The CDR3 DNA reads TGTGCCATAGCGGGGCCAGGGAATTCACCCCTCCACTTT. This sequence encodes CAIAGPGNSPLHF.

This clonotype occurred many times. The chain couples TRBV6-5 to TRBJ1-2; possible D gene TRBD1, 6 bases. The CDR3 consists of 13 residues. CDR1 and CDR2 from the germline V gene are MNHEY and SVGAGI. V was cut by 2 bases and J by 2 bases, with 6 bases left in between. The CDR3 region has the DNA TGTGCCAGCAGTTACGGACAGAACTATGGCTACACCTTC. Protein sequence: CASSYGQNYGYTF.

This chain connects TRBV10-3 to TRBJ1-1; 9 nucleotides agree with TRBD1. Per germline, CDR1 ENHRY and CDR2 SYGVKD. Trimming took 6 bases from V and 5 from J; bases not matched to a gene: 4. The CDR3 covers 13 residues. The CDR3 coding sequence is TGTGCCATCAGCACAGGGGGCTGGACTGAAGCTTTCTTT. It is translated as CAISTGGWTEAFF.

This clonotype was detected a few times. This chain links TRBV20-1 with TRBJ1-2; 9 bases agree with TRBD1. Trimming took 6 bases from V and 5 from J; bases not matched to a gene: 10. The CDR3 runs to 14 residues. From germline, CDR1 is DFQATT and CDR2 SNEGSKA (reference sequence). CDR3 DNA sequence: TGCAGTGCCACAGGACAGGGGATCCCTTATGGCTACACCTTC. Amino acid sequence: CSATGQGIPYGYTF.

CDR3 loop: CASTLAGGLEQYF. DNA of the CDR3: TGTGCCAGCACGCTAGCGGGGGGGCTCGAGCAGTACTTC. The chain links TRBV2 to TRBJ2-7, with 12 bases matching TRBD2. The CDR3 loop spans 13 amino acids. The junction had 4 bases not matched to a gene; V was cut back by 7 bases and J by 6 bases. Germline V gives CDR1 SNHLY, CDR2 FYNNEI.

The chain uses TRBV20-1 and TRBJ2-3, with D perhaps being TRBD1 or TRBD2 (6 bases each). V lost 3 bases, J lost 4 bases, and 11 bases lay in between. Germline CDR1 DFQATT, CDR2 SNEGSKA (reference sequence). The CDR3 spans 13 residues. The CDR3 loop reads CSASGGPPDTQYF. CDR3 sequence (DNA): TGCAGTGCTAGCGGGGGCCCCCCAGATACGCAGTATTTT.

This clonotype occurred many times. This rearrangement joins TRBV5-1 to TRBJ2-3; TRBD1 might be the D (6 bases). The CDR3 covers 14 residues. The ends were cut back, 3 bases at V and 5 bases at J, with 13 bases in the middle. Germline values: CDR1 SGHRS, CDR2 YFSETQ. CDR3 protein: CASSSGAYVDTQYF. The CDR3 coding sequence is TGCGCCAGCAGCTCAGGGGCCTATGTAGATACGCAGTATTTT.

This rearrangement joins TRBV7-8 to TRBJ1-2; perhaps TRBD1 as D (5 bases). Trimming shortened V by 0 bases and J by 8 bases, and 16 bases separated the two germline ends. Germline CDR1 reads SGHVS; CDR2 reads FQNEAQ. This CDR3 has 15 amino acids. CDR3 amino acids: CASSLASLGAEGYTF. DNA of the CDR3: TGTGCCAGCAGCTTAGCGTCTCTAGGGGCGGAAGGCTACACCTTC.

J is TRBJ1-1 and V is TRBV28; D not certain. The CDR3 consists of 14 residues. The germline V gene encodes CDR1 MDHEN and CDR2 SYDVKM. Trimming shortened V by 7 bases and J by 0 bases, and 12 bases separated the two germline ends. This chain's CDR3 is CASMGSGLNTEAFF. As DNA, the CDR3 is TGTGCCAGCATGGGCAGTGGACTGAACACTGAAGCTTTCTTT.

The V and J genes are TRBV2 and TRBJ1-5, with D unresolved. This CDR3 has 14 amino acids. V was cut by 0 bases and J by 3 bases, with 6 bases left in between. Germline CDR1 is SNHLY and CDR2 is FYNNEI. In DNA, the CDR3 is TGTGCCAGCAGTGAAGCCAGGCTCAATCAGCCCCAGCATTTT. This sequence encodes CASSEARLNQPQHF.

As to this clonotype: A junction boundary mismatches the germline segment, possibly from a read error. J is TRBJ2-2 and V is TRBV7-9; 7 nucleotides align to TRBD2. This CDR3 comprises 15 residues. Germline-derived CDR1 and CDR2 are SEHNR and FQNEAQ (reference sequence). CDR3 sequence reads: CAGSWTRPNTGELFF. CDR3 bases: TGTGCCGGCAGCTGGACTAGGCCGAACACCGGGGAGCTGTTTTTT.

The sample holds a few counts of this clonotype. An end of the junction does not agree with germline; a read error may underlie this. The chain recombines TRBV6-1 with TRBJ1-3; a weak D match, TRBD1 (5 bases). The V gene's germline CDR1 is MNHNS and CDR2 SASEGT. The CDR3 extends over 15 amino acids. The CDR3 region is CASREVRASGNTIYF. The CDR3 nucleotides are TGTGCCAGCAGAGAAGTCAGGGCCAGTGGAAACACCATATATTTT.

There are many counts of this clonotype. The chain uses TRBV12-3 or TRBV12-4 and TRBJ1-1, with 7 bases fitting TRBD1. There are 15 residues in the CDR3. The junction had 11 bases not matched to a gene; V was cut back by 7 bases and J by 3 bases. The CDR3 DNA sequence: TGTGCCAGCAACGACAGGGCTACGGGGTACACTGAAGCTTTCTTT. This encodes CASNDRATGYTEAFF.

This clonotype has only a few counts. The rearrangement uses TRBV10-1 and TRBJ2-1; 9 bases are shared with TRBD2. The CDR3 contains 14 residues. V lost 5 bases to trimming and J lost 7 bases; unmatched junction nucleotides: 6. From germline, CDR1 is WNHNN and CDR2 SYGVQD (reference sequence). DNA for the CDR3: TGCGCCAGCAGTTTCGGCGGGAGGGAAAATGAGCAGTTCTTC. Translated: CASSFGGRENEQFF.

The rearrangement links TRBV7-3 to TRBJ2-1; 8 nucleotides line up with TRBD2. The CDR3 has 15 residues. Per germline, CDR1 SGHTA and CDR2 FQGTGA. J was trimmed by 6 bases and V by 2 bases; bases with no gene match: 6. In nucleotides, the CDR3 is TGTGCCAGCAGCTTACGAGCGGGAGCGGGCAATGAGCAGTTCTTC. Translating it yields CASSLRAGAGNEQFF.